The 21 T cell receptor beta chains reported below all come from one sample, sequenced in a study of shared clonotypes between healthy human individuals. Using immunoSEQ multiplex PCR, the repertoire was profiled, and TCRdb retains in-frame clones only, with some absent. The sample holds approximately 530,000 clones, around 96% seen once. The source material was naive CD4+ T cells sorted from blood. Stated subset: CD45RA+ positively selected. Every receptor here comes from a woman aged 25-40 years in good health.

The chain is built from TRBV7-6 and TRBJ2-2, with a tentative D call TRBD1 (5 bases). V was pared by 1 base and J by 4 bases, with 16 bases between. The CDR3 extends over 17 amino acids. Germline CDR1 reads SGHVS; CDR2 reads FNYEAQ. The CDR3 bases are TGTGCCAGCAGCTTAGAAAGGAGACAGAGGTCCACCGGGGAGCTGTTTTTT. Translation: CASSLERRQRSTGELFF.

This clone was picked up one time. The rearrangement links TRBV7-2 to TRBJ2-5, with 7 nucleotides matching TRBD2. The CDR3 has 14 residues. The germline V gene has CDR1 SGHTA and CDR2 FQGNSA. The V segment lost 5 bases and the J segment 5 bases; nucleotides outside the gene matches: 8. CDR3 amino acids: CASSPWEGRETQYF. The CDR3 DNA is TGTGCCAGCAGCCCGTGGGAGGGCCGGGAGACCCAGTACTTC.

V and J are TRBV5-1 and TRBJ1-3; 11 bases match TRBD1. Losses at the gene ends were 4 bases for V and 3 bases for J; bases not matched to a gene: 3. The CDR3 runs 15 residues. Germline V lookup: CDR1 SGHRS, CDR2 YFSETQ. The chain's CDR3 is CASSPGTGGGNTIYF. Written as DNA, the CDR3 is TGCGCCAGCAGCCCCGGGACAGGGGGTGGAAACACCATATATTTT.

The chain carries TRBV28 and TRBJ2-2; D unresolved. The CDR3 totals 17 residues. Trimming shortened V by 6 bases and J by 0 bases, and 17 bases separated the two germline ends. Germline V CDR1 and CDR2: MDHEN, SYDVKM. For the CDR3, the DNA is TGTGCCAGCAGCCCGAGGTCCCTACTCGCGAACACCGGGGAGCTGTTTTTT. This encodes CASSPRSLLANTGELFF.

The rearrangement uses TRBV7-9 and TRBJ1-2; D is ambiguous. Per the germline V gene, CDR1 is SEHNR and CDR2 is FQNEAQ (reference sequence). The CDR3 runs to 12 residues. V lost 1 base and J 8 bases, leaving 8 bases between the germline ends. The CDR3: CASSLVTGGYTF. In DNA form, the CDR3 reads TGTGCCAGCAGCTTAGTGACGGGGGGCTACACCTTC.

A single count supports this clone. The rearrangement joins TRBV27 to TRBJ1-5, with a tentative D call TRBD1 (5 bases). Germline lookup yields CDR1 MNHEY and CDR2 SMNVEV (reference sequence). V lost 8 bases and J lost 0, with 11 bases in between. There are 14 residues in the CDR3. The CDR3 spells CASGRTYSNQPQHF. CDR3 in DNA: TGTGCCAGCGGCAGGACATATAGCAATCAGCCCCAGCATTTT.

This rearrangement joins TRBV11-3 to TRBJ2-1; 8 bases line up with TRBD2. V shed 1 base, J shed 4 bases, and the junction held 3 bases outside the gene matches. This CDR3 is built from 15 residues. Germline V gene data show CDR1 as SGHNT and CDR2 as YENEEA. The CDR3, as DNA: TGTGCCAGCAGCTTAGCTCGGGGGGGGTACAATGAGCAGTTCTTC. Amino acid sequence: CASSLARGGYNEQFF.

V is TRBV13 and J is TRBJ2-3, with 10 positions matching TRBD2. Germline V gene lookup returns CDR1 PRHDT and CDR2 FYEKMQ (reference sequence). This CDR3 is 15 amino acids long. Trimming at V came to 2 bases and at J to 3 bases, leaving 2 bases not matched to a gene. The CDR3 is CASSLKLAGTDTQYF. The DNA for the CDR3 is TGTGCCAGCAGCTTAAAACTAGCGGGGACAGATACGCAGTATTTT. The full variable domain, in which reference TRBV13 and TRBJ2-3 provide the parts outside the CDR3, is AAGVIQSPRHLIKEKRETATLKCYPIPRHDTVYWYQQGPGQDPQFLISFYEKMQSDKGSIPDRFSAQQFSDYHSELNMSSLELGDSALYFCASSLKLAGTDTQYFGPGTRLTVL.

The genes are TRBV27 and TRBJ2-7; 7 bases line up with TRBD1. CDR3 size: 15 residues. The junction had 6 bases not matched to a gene; V was cut back by 0 bases and J by 4 bases. In germline, CDR1 is MNHEY, CDR2 SMNVEV (reference sequence). CDR3 region: CASSLSYRTGYEQYF. CDR3 DNA: TGTGCCAGCAGTTTATCATACCGGACAGGTTACGAGCAGTACTTC.

The chain combines TRBV6-1 with TRBJ2-7, with TRBD2 as a possible D gene (5 bases). Germline CDR1 reads MNHNS; CDR2 reads SASEGT. CDR3 length: 15 residues. V dropped 4 bases and J dropped 6 bases, with 19 bases sitting between them. The CDR3 is CASSAGGWMSGEQYF. The CDR3 DNA reads as TGTGCCAGCAGTGCAGGCGGGTGGATGAGCGGCGAGCAGTACTTC.

V usage is TRBV5-8 and J usage is TRBJ1-1; the D is unclear. CDR1 is SGHTS, CDR2 YDEGEE, per germline. Trimming shortened V by 8 bases and J by 6 bases, and 14 bases separated the two germline ends. This CDR3 region has 12 residues. The CDR3 DNA reads TGTGCCAGTACCGTGGCGCTGTCTGAAGCTTTCTTT. Translated, it gives CASTVALSEAFF. Full variable domain (rest looked up from reference TRBV5-8 and TRBJ1-1): EAGVTQSPTHLIKTRGQQATLRCSPISGHTSVYWYQQALGLGLQFLLWYDEGEERNRGNFPPRFSGRQFPNYSSELNVNALELEDSALYLCASTVALSEAFFGQGTRLTVV.

The chain is built from TRBV5-1 and TRBJ2-2, with D unclear. Trimming cost V 0 bases and J 3 bases, with 9 bases left between them. The CDR3 loop spans 15 amino acids. Germline V gene lookup returns CDR1 SGHRS and CDR2 YFSETQ. The CDR3 DNA follows: TGCGCCAGCAGCTTGGGCTTGACTTACACCGGGGAGCTGTTTTTT. It yields the protein CASSLGLTYTGELFF.

The V call is TRBV18, the J call TRBJ2-5, with 8 nucleotides matching TRBD1. With 4 bases clipped from V and 7 bases from J, the junction kept 8 bases outside the gene matches. CDR3 length: 14 residues. Germline V gives CDR1 KGHSH, CDR2 LQKENI. CDR3 loop: CASSRGTGDGTQYF. CDR3 nucleotide sequence: TGTGCCAGCTCACGCGGGACAGGTGATGGGACCCAGTACTTC. The whole variable domain, filled in from reference TRBV18 and TRBJ2-5, reads NAGVMQNPRHLVRRRGQEARLRCSPMKGHSHVYWYRQLPEEGLKFMVYLQKENIIDESGMPKERFSAEFPKEGPSILRIQQVVRGDSAAYFCASSRGTGDGTQYFGPGTRLLVL.

The V call is TRBV2, the J call TRBJ1-3; D is perhaps TRBD1 (6 bases). Trimming cost V 6 bases and J 0 bases, with 21 bases left between them. Germline assignment: CDR1 SNHLY and CDR2 FYNNEI. The CDR3 covers 18 residues. This CDR3 reads CASRGHSSGAISGNTIYF. The CDR3 nucleotides are TGTGCCAGCAGGGGGCACTCTTCAGGGGCCATCTCTGGAAACACCATATATTTT.

This chain links TRBV6-5 with TRBJ2-1, with 13 positions matching TRBD2. Germline V gives CDR1 MNHEY, CDR2 SVGAGI. The ends lost 5 bases at V and 9 bases at J; junction bases unmatched: 7. This CDR3 is built from 15 residues. This CDR3 reads CASSTGTSGMIEQFF. CDR3 sequence (DNA): TGTGCCAGCAGTACCGGGACTAGCGGGATGATTGAGCAGTTCTTC.

The chain combines TRBV14 with TRBJ2-7; TRBD1 agrees at 8 bases. With 4 bases clipped from V and 5 bases from J, the junction kept 10 bases outside the gene matches. The germline gives CDR1 SGHDN, CDR2 FVKESK. The CDR3 sequence is 15 residues long. Here the CDR3 DNA reads TGTGCCAGCAGCCGACTAGGACAGGGTAGCAACGAGCAGTACTTC. It encodes CASSRLGQGSNEQYF.

The chain combines TRBV18 with TRBJ2-7; 15 bases line up with TRBD2. J gave up 1 base and V 0 bases, and 19 bases lay outside the gene matches. In germline, CDR1 is KGHSH, CDR2 LQKENI. CDR3 length equals 23 residues. CDR3 protein: CASSPPLLGSPGLAGGISYEQYF. The CDR3 DNA is TGTGCCAGCTCACCACCGTTACTAGGGTCACCGGGACTAGCGGGAGGCATTTCCTACGAGCAGTACTTC.

The chain recombines TRBV7-9 with TRBJ1-2, with 7 bases lining up with TRBD1. The CDR3 runs 18 residues. Trimming at V came to 5 bases and at J to 2 bases, leaving 17 bases not matched to a gene. The germline V gene has CDR1 SEHNR and CDR2 FQNEAQ (reference sequence). The CDR3 region is CASSRNYETGKGNYGYTF. The CDR3 DNA reads as TGTGCCAGCAGCCGGAACTACGAGACAGGGAAGGGGAACTATGGCTACACCTTC.

This clone was observed once. The chain has TRBV5-4 and TRBJ2-3, with D perhaps assigned TRBD1 or TRBD2 (5 bases each). The CDR3 consists of 14 residues. V was trimmed by 3 bases and J by 4 bases, leaving 12 bases between them. Germline values: CDR1 SGHNT, CDR2 YYREEE (reference sequence). For the CDR3, the DNA is TGTGCCAGCAGCTCGCCGTTGGGGGCAGATACGCAGTATTTT. Translated, it gives CASSSPLGADTQYF.

The gene calls are TRBV5-1 and TRBJ2-7; D tentatively fits TRBD1 or TRBD2 (7 bases each). With 0 bases removed from V and 2 bases from J, the gap between germline ends came to 12 bases. The CDR3 is 15 residues long. Germline loops: CDR1 SGHRS, CDR2 YFSETQ. CDR3 sequence reads: CASSLAQGGAYEQYF. The DNA of the CDR3 is TGCGCCAGCAGCTTGGCGCAGGGGGGGGCCTACGAGCAGTACTTC.

The gene calls are TRBV6-1 and TRBJ2-2; TRBD2 matches 8 bases. This CDR3 is built from 12 residues. V shed 8 bases and J 7 bases; nucleotides not matched to a gene: 3. CDR1 and CDR2 from the germline V gene are MNHNS and SASEGT. CDR3 DNA: TGTGCCAGCCAGCGGGAGAACGGGGAGCTGTTTTTT. Encoded protein: CASQRENGELFF.